The rows below give T cell receptor beta chains drawn from one sample of a study of cytomegalovirus exposure and HLA in healthy donors. Measured with immunoSEQ multiplex PCR; TCRdb has only the in-frame clones, and not every one. This table holds 55,000 to 80,000 clones, around 80% found once. Sequencing used PBMCs. These TCRs come from a young man in good health and CMV-seronegative. CDR3s include the opening cysteine and the closing phenylalanine or tryptophan. Each record gives: D gene, J gene, V gene, CDR3 protein, CDR3 DNA. The D gene is left open where the match is weak.

D: .
J: TRBJ2-5
V: TRBV29-1
CDR3: CSVSQKAETQYF
DNA: TGCAGCGTTTCCCAAAAAGCGGAGACCCAGTACTTC

D: .
J: TRBJ2-3
V: TRBV5-4
CDR3: CASSLGGETDTQYF
DNA: TGTGCCAGCAGCCTTGGTGGAGAGACAGATACGCAGTATTTT

D: .
J: TRBJ2-3
V: TRBV19
CDR3: CASRTELSTDTQYF
DNA: TGTGCCAGTAGGACAGAGTTGAGCACAGATACGCAGTATTTT

D: TRBD2
J: TRBJ2-3
V: TRBV4-2
CDR3: CASSQDRLAGDTDTQYF
DNA: TGTGCCAGCAGCCAAGATCGGCTAGCGGGAGACACAGATACGCAGTATTTT

D: TRBD2
J: TRBJ2-7
V: TRBV5-5
CDR3: CASSQDLYGGSSYEQYF
DNA: TGTGCCAGCAGCCAAGATCTTTACGGGGGGAGCTCCTACGAGCAGTACTTC

D: .
J: TRBJ1-5
V: TRBV2
CDR3: CASSEYGRSNQPQHF
DNA: TGTGCCAGCAGTGAATATGGGAGAAGCAATCAGCCCCAGCATTTT

D: TRBD1
J: TRBJ1-1
V: TRBV14
CDR3: CASSQAGGGGEAFF
DNA: TGTGCCAGCAGCCAAGCAGGGGGCGGCGGTGAAGCTTTCTTT

D: .
J: TRBJ2-7
V: TRBV7-6
CDR3: CASSPGQSSSYEQYF
DNA: TGTGCCAGCAGCCCAGGACAGAGCAGCTCCTACGAGCAGTACTTC

D: TRBD1
J: TRBJ2-5
V: TRBV5-6
CDR3: CASSVEQGAVETQYF
DNA: TGTGCCAGCAGCGTAGAACAGGGGGCGGTTGAGACCCAGTACTTC

D: TRBD2
J: TRBJ2-1
V: TRBV5-1
CDR3: CASSSQPTSGIYNEQFF
DNA: TGCGCCAGCAGCTCCCAACCGACTAGCGGGATCTACAATGAGCAGTTCTTC